This T cell receptor beta chain stems from a study of Graves' ophthalmopathy and Graves' hyperthyroidism. Investigators amplified TCR beta CDR3 regions from RNA transcripts. HTBI primers primed a first-round RT-PCR, and a second-round multiplex PCR followed. TCRdb independently ran MiXCR on the multiplex PCR reads; one entry per CDR3 protein. This table holds hundreds of thousands of distinct CDR3 sequences, 13% to 15% found once. A note on this clonotype: Its antigen is not known.

V shed 2 bases, J shed 14 bases, and the junction held 15 bases outside the gene matches. Germline V CDR1 and CDR2: ENHRY, SYGVKD. The CDR3 covers 15 residues. Study-wide points: Blood also held most thyroid clonotypes expanded above 0.001 frequency. Classification of ophthalmopathy versus stable hyperthyroidism by a 13-signature model yielded around 88% sensitivity and about 81% specificity. Ophthalmopathy progression was predicted with about 67% sensitivity and roughly 72% specificity.

Sequenced sample: blood. The sequence was obtained from a woman aged 25 to 45 with Graves' ophthalmopathy. The V gene is TRBV10-3, the J gene TRBJ2-3; 8 bases line up with TRBD2. The chain's CDR3 is CAISESGGDRPPLYF. The CDR3 nucleotides are TGTGCCATCAGTGAGAGCGGGGGCGACAGGCCGCCCCTGTATTTT.